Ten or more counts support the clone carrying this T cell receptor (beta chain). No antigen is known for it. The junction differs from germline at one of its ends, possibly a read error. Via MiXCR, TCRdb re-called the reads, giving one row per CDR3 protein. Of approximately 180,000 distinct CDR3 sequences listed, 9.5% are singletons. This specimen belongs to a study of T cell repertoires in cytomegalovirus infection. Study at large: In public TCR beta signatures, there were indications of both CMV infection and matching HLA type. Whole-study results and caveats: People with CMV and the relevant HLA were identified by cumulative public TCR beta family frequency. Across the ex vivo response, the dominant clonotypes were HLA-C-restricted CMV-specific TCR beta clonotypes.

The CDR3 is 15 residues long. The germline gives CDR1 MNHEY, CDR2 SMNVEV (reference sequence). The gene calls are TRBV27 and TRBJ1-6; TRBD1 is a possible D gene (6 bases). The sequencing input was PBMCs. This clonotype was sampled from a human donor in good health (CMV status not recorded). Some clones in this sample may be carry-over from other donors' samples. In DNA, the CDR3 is TGCGTCACAGGGCCGAGGAGCTCCTATAATTCACCCCTCCACTTT. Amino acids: CVTGPRSSYNSPLHF.